This T cell receptor beta chain was identified in a study of T cell responses to AZD1222 COVID-19 vaccine. Whole-study findings and limits: Nearly half of spike-specific TCRs reportedly target variant regions that are unmutated in the B.1.351 and B.1.1.7 variants.

The repertoire was sequenced with immunoSEQ multiplex PCR; TCRdb's copy has only in-frame clones and lacks some. The table lists about 100,000 clones, approximately 90% of them singletons. As regards this clone: Its target is not known.

Germline values: CDR1 MNHEY, CDR2 SVGEGT. V shed 1 base, J shed 7 bases, and the junction held 5 bases outside the gene matches. This CDR3 is built from 14 residues. The rearrangement joins TRBV6-2 or TRBV6-3 to TRBJ1-2; 8 positions agree with TRBD1. The sequencing here drew on peripheral blood, taken on day 0 of AZD1222 vaccination. The clonotype originates from an adult in good health. The CDR3 loop reads CASSYFGRGLGYTF. Written as DNA, the CDR3 is TGTGCCAGCAGTTACTTCGGCAGGGGGCTTGGCTACACCTTC.